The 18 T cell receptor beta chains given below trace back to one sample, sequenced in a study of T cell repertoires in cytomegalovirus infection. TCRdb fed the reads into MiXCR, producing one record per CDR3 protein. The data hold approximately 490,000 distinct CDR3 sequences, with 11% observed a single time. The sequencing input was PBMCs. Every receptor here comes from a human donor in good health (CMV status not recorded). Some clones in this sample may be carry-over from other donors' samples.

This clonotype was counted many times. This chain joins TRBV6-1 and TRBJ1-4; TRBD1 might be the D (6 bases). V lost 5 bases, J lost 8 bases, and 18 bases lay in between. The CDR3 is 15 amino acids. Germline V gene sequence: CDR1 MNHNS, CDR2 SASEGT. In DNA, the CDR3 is TGTGCCAGCAGTCCCGAAGGAGGGGACATAGAAAAACTGTTTTTT. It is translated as CASSPEGGDIEKLFF.

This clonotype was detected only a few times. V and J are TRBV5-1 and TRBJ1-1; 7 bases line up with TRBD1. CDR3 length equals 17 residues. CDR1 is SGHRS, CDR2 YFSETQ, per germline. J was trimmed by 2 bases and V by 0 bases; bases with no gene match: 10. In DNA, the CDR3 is TGCGCCAGCAGCTTGGCTCGGACAGGCGTTAGAAACACTGAAGCTTTCTTT. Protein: CASSLARTGVRNTEAFF. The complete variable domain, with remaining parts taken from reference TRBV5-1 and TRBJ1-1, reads KAGVTQTPRYLIKTRGQQVTLSCSPISGHRSVSWYQQTPGQGLQFLFEYFSETQRNKGNFPGRFSGRQFSNSRSEMNVSTLELGDSALYLCASSLARTGVRNTEAFFGQGTRLTVV.

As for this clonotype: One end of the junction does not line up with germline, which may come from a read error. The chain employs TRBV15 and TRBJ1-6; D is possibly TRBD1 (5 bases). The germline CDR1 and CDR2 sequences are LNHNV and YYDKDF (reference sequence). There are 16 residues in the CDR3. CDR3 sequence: CAISRDLEGVGSPLHF. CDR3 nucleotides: TGTGCCATCAGCAGAGATTTGGAAGGGGTCGGGTCACCCCTCCACTTT.

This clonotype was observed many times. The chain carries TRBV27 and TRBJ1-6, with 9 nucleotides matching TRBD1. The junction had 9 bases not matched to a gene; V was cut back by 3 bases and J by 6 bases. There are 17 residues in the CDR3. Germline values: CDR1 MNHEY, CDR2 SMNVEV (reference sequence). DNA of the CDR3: TGTGCCAGCAGTTTGTCCGGGACAGGGCTTGGTAATTCACCCCTCCACTTT. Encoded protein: CASSLSGTGLGNSPLHF.

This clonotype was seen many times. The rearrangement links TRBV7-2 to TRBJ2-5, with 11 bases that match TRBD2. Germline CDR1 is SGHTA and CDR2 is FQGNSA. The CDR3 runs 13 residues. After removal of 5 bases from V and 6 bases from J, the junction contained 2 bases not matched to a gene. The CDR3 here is CASSPSGGKTQYF. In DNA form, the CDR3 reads TGTGCCAGCAGCCCTAGCGGGGGGAAGACCCAGTACTTC.

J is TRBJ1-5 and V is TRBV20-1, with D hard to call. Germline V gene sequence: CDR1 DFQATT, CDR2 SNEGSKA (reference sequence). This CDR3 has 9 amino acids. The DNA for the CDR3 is TGCAGAATCAATCAGCCCCAGCATTTT. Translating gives CRINQPQHF.

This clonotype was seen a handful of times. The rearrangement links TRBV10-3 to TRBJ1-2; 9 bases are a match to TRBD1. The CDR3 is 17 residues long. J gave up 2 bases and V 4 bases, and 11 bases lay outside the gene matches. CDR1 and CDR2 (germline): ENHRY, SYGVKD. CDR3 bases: TGTGCCATCAGTGGCTCCCCCGGACAGGGGCCGAACTATGGCTACACCTTC. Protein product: CAISGSPGQGPNYGYTF.

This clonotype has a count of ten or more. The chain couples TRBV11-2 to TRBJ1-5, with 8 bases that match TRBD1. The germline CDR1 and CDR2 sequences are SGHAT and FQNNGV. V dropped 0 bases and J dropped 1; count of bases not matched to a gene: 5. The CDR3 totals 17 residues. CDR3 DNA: TGTGCCAGCAGCTTAGACTTGGGACAGGTGAGCAATCAGCCCCAGCATTTT. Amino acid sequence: CASSLDLGQVSNQPQHF.

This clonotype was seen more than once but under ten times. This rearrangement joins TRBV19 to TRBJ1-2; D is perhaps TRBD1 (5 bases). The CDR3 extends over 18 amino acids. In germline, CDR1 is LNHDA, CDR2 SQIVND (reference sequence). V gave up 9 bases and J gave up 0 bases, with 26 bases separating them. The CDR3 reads CASSAPPGRASSNYGYTF. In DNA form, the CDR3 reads TGTGCCAGCAGCGCCCCTCCAGGCAGGGCTTCGTCTAACTATGGCTACACCTTC.

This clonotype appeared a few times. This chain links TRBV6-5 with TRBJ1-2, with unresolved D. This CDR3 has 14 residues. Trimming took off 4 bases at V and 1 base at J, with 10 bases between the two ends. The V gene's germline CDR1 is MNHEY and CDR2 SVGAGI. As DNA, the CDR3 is TGTGCCAGCAGTTCCGGGCCCAATAACTATGGCTACACCTTC. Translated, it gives CASSSGPNNYGYTF.

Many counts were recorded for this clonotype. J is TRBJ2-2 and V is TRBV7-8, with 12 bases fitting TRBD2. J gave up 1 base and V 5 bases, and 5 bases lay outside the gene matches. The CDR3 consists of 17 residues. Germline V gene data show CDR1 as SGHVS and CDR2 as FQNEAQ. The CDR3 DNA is TGTGCCAGCAGCATCGGGACTAGCGGGTTGAACACCGGGGAGCTGTTTTTT. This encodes CASSIGTSGLNTGELFF.

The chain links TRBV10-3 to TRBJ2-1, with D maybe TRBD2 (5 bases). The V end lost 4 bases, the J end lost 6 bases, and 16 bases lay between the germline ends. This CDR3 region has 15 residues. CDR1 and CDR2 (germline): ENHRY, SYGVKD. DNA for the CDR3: TGTGCCATCAGTGCCGTGACTAATGGTGGCAATGAGCAGTTCTTC. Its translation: CAISAVTNGGNEQFF.

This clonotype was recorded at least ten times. The CDR3 is CASSIQGGDTEAFF. As DNA, the CDR3 is TGTGCCAGCAGCATACAAGGAGGGGACACTGAAGCTTTCTTT. The chain uses TRBV7-2 and TRBJ1-1, with D possibly being TRBD1 (5 bases). V was cut by 5 bases and J by 3 bases, with 13 bases left in between. The CDR3 has 14 amino acids. Germline V gene data show CDR1 as SGHTA and CDR2 as FQGNSA.

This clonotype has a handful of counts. DNA of the CDR3: TGTGCCAGCACCGGGACAGTGCCCTACGAGCAGTACTTC. Encoded protein: CASTGTVPYEQYF. The rearrangement links TRBV3-1 to TRBJ2-7; TRBD1 matches 7 bases. This CDR3 region has 13 residues. Germline CDR1 LGHDT, CDR2 YNNKEL (reference sequence). V shed 7 bases and J 2 bases; nucleotides not matched to a gene: 5.

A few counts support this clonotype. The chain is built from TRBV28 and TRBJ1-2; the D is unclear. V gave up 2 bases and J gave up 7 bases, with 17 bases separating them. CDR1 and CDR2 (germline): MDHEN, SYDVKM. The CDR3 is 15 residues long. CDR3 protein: CASSLGDRSAGGYTF. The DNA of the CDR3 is TGTGCCAGCAGTTTAGGGGATAGGTCTGCGGGTGGCTACACCTTC.

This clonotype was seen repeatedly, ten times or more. The CDR3 nucleotides read TGTGCCAGCAGCTCTGGACGGCCCTCTGGGGCCAACGTCCTGACTTTC. It translates to CASSSGRPSGANVLTF. The chain employs TRBV7-6 and TRBJ2-6; D call uncertain. Germline V gene data show CDR1 as SGHVS and CDR2 as FNYEAQ. The CDR3 spans 16 residues. V was cut by 4 bases and J by 0 bases, with 10 bases left in between.

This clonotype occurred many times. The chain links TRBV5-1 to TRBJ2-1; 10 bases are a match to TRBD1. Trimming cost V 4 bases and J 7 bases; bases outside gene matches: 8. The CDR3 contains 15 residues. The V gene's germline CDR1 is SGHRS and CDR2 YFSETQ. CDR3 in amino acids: CASSIGQGGGNEQFF. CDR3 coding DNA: TGCGCCAGCAGCATCGGACAGGGGGGTGGTAATGAGCAGTTCTTC. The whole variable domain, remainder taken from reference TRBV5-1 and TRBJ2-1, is KAGVTQTPRYLIKTRGQQVTLSCSPISGHRSVSWYQQTPGQGLQFLFEYFSETQRNKGNFPGRFSGRQFSNSRSEMNVSTLELGDSALYLCASSIGQGGGNEQFFGPGTRLTVL.

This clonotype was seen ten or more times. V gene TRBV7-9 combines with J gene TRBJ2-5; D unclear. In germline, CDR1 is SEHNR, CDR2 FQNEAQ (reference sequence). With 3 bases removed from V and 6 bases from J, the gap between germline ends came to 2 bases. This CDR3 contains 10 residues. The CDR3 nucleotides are TGTGCCAGCAGCTTCAAGACCCAGTACTTC. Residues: CASSFKTQYF.